These 26 T cell receptor beta chains were sequenced from one sample in a study of shared clonotypes between healthy human individuals. Only in-frame clones appear in the TCRdb table, and some are missing; sequencing was by immunoSEQ multiplex PCR. The repertoire holds about a million clones, with approximately 76% as singletons. Sequences were obtained from memory CD4+ T cells sorted from blood. The subset here: CD45RA-negative fraction. The source is a man between 18 and 29 years old in good health.

The count of this clone is one. The CDR3 reads CASSPTGGRVMNTEAFF. The CDR3, as DNA: TGCGCCAGCAGCCCGACAGGGGGGAGAGTCATGAACACTGAAGCTTTCTTT. The rearrangement links TRBV5-1 to TRBJ1-1, with 9 bases matching TRBD1. V gave up 4 bases and J gave up 0 bases; unmatched junction bases: 10. The CDR3 totals 17 residues. Germline V CDR1 and CDR2: SGHRS, YFSETQ.

The J gene is TRBJ2-6, the V gene TRBV19; 9 bases are a match to TRBD1. J was trimmed by 2 bases and V by 9 bases; bases with no gene match: 11. Germline CDR1 is LNHDA and CDR2 is SQIVND (reference sequence). CDR3 length: 17 amino acids. For the CDR3, the DNA is TGTGCCAGACCTCCGGACAGGGGTCTCGCTGGGGCCAACGTCCTGACTTTC. Protein product: CARPPDRGLAGANVLTF.

The chain couples TRBV2 to TRBJ1-3; the D is unclear. Germline lookup yields CDR1 SNHLY and CDR2 FYNNEI. The CDR3 consists of 16 residues. The V end lost 6 bases, the J end lost 4 bases, and 19 bases lay between the germline ends. CDR3 nucleotide sequence: TGTGCCAGCAGATCAAAAAGGACCGAGACGGGAAACACCATATATTTT. Translation gives CASRSKRTETGNTIYF.

J is TRBJ2-6 and V is TRBV19, with TRBD1 identical over 10 bases. The CDR3 runs to 19 residues. Per germline, CDR1 LNHDA and CDR2 SQIVND (reference sequence). V lost 3 bases to trimming and J lost 0 bases; unmatched junction nucleotides: 8. The CDR3: CASSIGPGQGSSGANVLTF. The DNA of the CDR3 is TGTGCCAGTAGTATCGGCCCGGGACAGGGGAGCTCTGGGGCCAACGTCCTGACTTTC. Supplemented by reference TRBV19 and TRBJ2-6, the full variable domain reads DGGITQSPKYLFRKEGQNVTLSCEQNLNHDAMYWYRQDPGQGLRLIYYSQIVNDFQKGDIAEGYSVSREKKESFPLTVTSAQKNPTAFYLCASSIGPGQGSSGANVLTFGAGSRLTVL.

The chain couples TRBV19 to TRBJ1-1; D unresolved. V was pared by 4 bases and J by 4 bases, with 16 bases between. Germline V gene sequence: CDR1 LNHDA, CDR2 SQIVND (reference sequence). The CDR3 is made up of 15 amino acids. The CDR3 nucleotides read TGTGCCAGTAGTAGGACGATCTACCCGGGCACTGAAGCTTTCTTT. Amino acids: CASSRTIYPGTEAFF. The full variable domain, in which reference TRBV19 and TRBJ1-1 provide the parts outside the CDR3, is DGGITQSPKYLFRKEGQNVTLSCEQNLNHDAMYWYRQDPGQGLRLIYYSQIVNDFQKGDIAEGYSVSREKKESFPLTVTSAQKNPTAFYLCASSRTIYPGTEAFFGQGTRLTVV.

This rearrangement joins TRBV4-1 to TRBJ2-5, with 11 nucleotides matching TRBD2. The last part of the DNA fits TRBJ2-7 better; the J call may be wrong. This CDR3 is built from 17 residues. The germline CDR1 and CDR2 sequences are MGHRA and YSYEKL. The CDR3 DNA is TGCGCCAGCAGCCAAGAAATAGCTAGCGGGAGGTTCTACGAGCAGTACTTC. Translation gives CASSQEIASGRFYEQYF.

The genes are TRBV10-3 and TRBJ1-3; 10 bases are shared with TRBD1. Germline assignment: CDR1 ENHRY and CDR2 SYGVKD. V was pared by 10 bases and J by 4 bases, with 7 bases of the junction left unmatched. There are 14 residues in the CDR3. In DNA form, the CDR3 reads TGTGCCACCCGACAGGGGGCGGGCGGAAACACCATATATTTT. This codes for CATRQGAGGNTIYF.

The V and J genes are TRBV28 and TRBJ2-3; 11 nucleotides agree with TRBD2. Germline V CDR1 and CDR2: MDHEN, SYDVKM. The CDR3 length is 15 residues. The ends lost 3 bases at V and 1 base at J; junction bases unmatched: 0. The CDR3 DNA reads as TGTGCCAGCAGTTTGGGACTAGCGGGCACAGATACGCAGTATTTT. As protein: CASSLGLAGTDTQYF.

The chain combines TRBV11-3 with TRBJ2-3; the match to TRBD2 covers 10 bases. The germline gives CDR1 SGHNT, CDR2 YENEEA. V lost 5 bases and J lost 4; bases outside the gene matches: 3. The CDR3 spans 14 residues. This CDR3 reads CASSATSGADTQYF. CDR3 coding DNA: TGTGCCAGCAGCGCCACTAGCGGGGCAGATACGCAGTATTTT.

V and J are TRBV19 and TRBJ1-4; TRBD1 agrees at 7 bases. Looked up from germline, CDR1 is LNHDA and CDR2 is SQIVND (reference sequence). V dropped 9 bases and J dropped 4; count of bases not matched to a gene: 5. This CDR3 contains 13 residues. The CDR3 DNA follows: TGTGCCAGCCAGGGGGTCCTTAATGAAAAACTGTTTTTT. This sequence encodes CASQGVLNEKLFF.

This clone was seen more than once but under ten times. This chain uses TRBV19 with TRBJ1-5; tentative D call: TRBD1 (6 bases). This CDR3 spans 14 amino acids. Germline V gene data show CDR1 as LNHDA and CDR2 as SQIVND (reference sequence). The ends were cut back, 5 bases at V and 1 base at J, with 9 bases in the middle. CDR3 coding DNA: TGTGCCAGTAGTGCCACAGGGAGCAATCAGCCCCAGCATTTT. Protein sequence: CASSATGSNQPQHF.

The chain has TRBV19 and TRBJ1-2; 9 nucleotides line up with TRBD1. From germline, CDR1 is LNHDA and CDR2 SQIVND (reference sequence). V lost 7 bases and J lost 8; bases outside the gene matches: 8. CDR3 length: 13 amino acids. CDR3 sequence reads: CASTTQGAEGYTF. The DNA for the CDR3 is TGTGCCAGTACGACACAGGGGGCGGAAGGCTACACCTTC.

In this sample, this clone turned up once. The chain is built from TRBV9 and TRBJ1-5; D gene unclear. Germline V gene data show CDR1 as SGDLS and CDR2 as YYNGEE. Between the trimmed V and J ends, which lost 0 bases and 4 bases, there was a span of 8 bases. This CDR3 is built from 14 residues. The DNA for the CDR3 is TGTGCCAGCAGCGTAGAGGCGGGTAATCAGCCCCAGCATTTT. The encoded protein is CASSVEAGNQPQHF. Complete variable domain (other parts from reference TRBV9 and TRBJ1-5): DSGVTQTPKHLITATGQRVTLRCSPRSGDLSVYWYQQSLDQGLQFLIQYYNGEERAKGNILERFSAQQFPDLHSELNLSSLELGDSALYFCASSVEAGNQPQHFGDGTRLSIL.

This chain joins TRBV5-1 and TRBJ1-1; 8 bases line up with TRBD1. V dropped 2 bases and J dropped 6; count of bases not matched to a gene: 6. The CDR3 has 14 amino acids. Looked up from germline, CDR1 is SGHRS and CDR2 is YFSETQ. CDR3 loop: CASSFSGTGAEAFF. The CDR3 nucleotides read TGCGCCAGCAGCTTTTCCGGGACAGGAGCTGAAGCTTTCTTT.

The chain recombines TRBV4-1 with TRBJ2-1; 13 bases agree with TRBD2. The CDR3 totals 17 residues. V lost 2 bases to trimming and J lost 7 bases; unmatched junction nucleotides: 8. Looked up from germline, CDR1 is MGHRA and CDR2 is YSYEKL. This chain's CDR3 is CASSQTLAGGTQNEQFF. CDR3 nucleotide sequence: TGCGCCAGCAGCCAAACACTAGCGGGGGGGACGCAGAATGAGCAGTTCTTC.

The J gene is TRBJ2-3, the V gene TRBV5-1, with TRBD2 identical over 7 bases. After removal of 0 bases from V and 1 base from J, the junction contained 5 bases not matched to a gene. The CDR3 is 16 amino acids. Germline loops: CDR1 SGHRS, CDR2 YFSETQ. The CDR3 DNA follows: TGCGCCAGCAGCTTGGAACCCAGCGGGGGCACAGATACGCAGTATTTT. Translating gives CASSLEPSGGTDTQYF.

The chain joins TRBV30 to TRBJ2-3, with TRBD2 as a possible D gene (7 bases). The length of the CDR3 is 17 residues. Germline-derived CDR1 and CDR2 are GTSNPN and SVGIG (reference sequence). Trimming left V 0 bases short and J 5 bases short, with 21 bases between. The CDR3 region is CAWSVRGGRTRGDTQYF. Here the CDR3 DNA reads TGTGCCTGGAGTGTACGCGGGGGCCGCACACGGGGAGATACGCAGTATTTT.

For the CDR3, the DNA is TGTGCCAGCAGTTGGGGTACAGGGGGCGCTTTCTTT. Amino acids: CASSWGTGGAFF. J is TRBJ1-1 and V is TRBV28, with 9 nucleotides matching TRBD1. With V trimmed by 4 bases and J by 11 bases, 5 bases remained unmatched. This CDR3 is 12 amino acids long. The germline V gene has CDR1 MDHEN and CDR2 SYDVKM. Full variable domain (outside the CDR3, taken from reference TRBV28 and TRBJ1-1): DVKVTQSSRYLVKRTGEKVFLECVQDMDHENMFWYRQDPGLGLRLIYFSYDVKMKEKGDIPEGYSVSREKKERFSLILESASTNQTSMYLCASSWGTGGAFFGQGTRLTVV.

The chain carries TRBV25-1 and TRBJ2-5, with TRBD2 matching over 10 bases. The CDR3 extends over 16 amino acids. V shed 3 bases, J shed 2 bases, and the junction held 6 bases outside the gene matches. Germline V CDR1 and CDR2: MGHDK, SYGVNS. The CDR3 protein is CASSDSSGRGQETQYF. CDR3 DNA: TGTGCCAGCAGTGATTCTAGCGGGAGAGGGCAAGAGACCCAGTACTTC. Drawing the rest from reference TRBV25-1 and TRBJ2-5, the complete variable domain is EADIYQTPRYLVIGTGKKITLECSQTMGHDKMYWYQQDPGMELHLIHYSYGVNSTEKGDLSSESTVSRIRTEHFPLTLESARPSHTSQYLCASSDSSGRGQETQYFGPGTRLLVL.

This clone was counted only a few times. V usage is TRBV10-1 and J usage is TRBJ1-5; no clear D gene. Looked up from germline, CDR1 is WNHNN and CDR2 is SYGVQD (reference sequence). V gave up 3 bases and J gave up 9 bases, with 12 bases separating them. The CDR3 has 13 amino acids. Here the CDR3 DNA reads TGCGCCAGCAGTGAAAGGCTCGAGCTGCCCCAGCATTTT. It is translated as CASSERLELPQHF.

There are many counts of this clone. This same CDR3 is encoded by further DNA sequences in the sample. The chain joins TRBV5-4 to TRBJ1-1, with 7 bases that match TRBD1. The CDR3 covers 14 residues. V lost 4 bases to trimming and J lost 3 bases; unmatched junction nucleotides: 6. Germline CDR1 SGHNT, CDR2 YYREEE (reference sequence). The CDR3 region has the DNA TGTGCCAGCAGCCTGATAACAGGGGACACTGAAGCTTTCTTT. As protein: CASSLITGDTEAFF.

The CDR3 DNA is TGCGCCAGCAGCCAAGATCATTCGGGTTTGGAAAAACTGTTTTTT. Protein sequence: CASSQDHSGLEKLFF. V is TRBV4-1 and J is TRBJ1-4; D remains unclear. V was pared by 0 bases and J by 8 bases, with 13 bases between. CDR3 size: 15 residues. Germline CDR1 MGHRA, CDR2 YSYEKL.

This chain joins TRBV7-2 and TRBJ1-5, with D perhaps matching TRBD1 (6 bases). This CDR3 is 16 amino acids long. Germline-derived CDR1 and CDR2 are SGHTA and FQGNSA. Between the trimmed V and J ends, which lost 5 bases and 6 bases, there was a span of 20 bases. CDR3 nucleotides: TGTGCCAGCAGCGAAGTCCCCAGGGGAGATCGTCAGCCCCAGCATTTT. Residues: CASSEVPRGDRQPQHF.

This CDR3 is CASSLSGMETQYF. The CDR3, as DNA: TGTGCCAGCAGCTTGTCAGGGATGGAGACCCAGTACTTC. This chain joins TRBV13 and TRBJ2-5; a weak D match, TRBD1 (5 bases). CDR3 length: 13 amino acids. Germline CDR1 reads PRHDT; CDR2 reads FYEKMQ (reference sequence). The V end lost 3 bases, the J end lost 5 bases, and 10 bases lay between the germline ends.

The chain combines TRBV9 with TRBJ1-3; tentative D call: TRBD1 (5 bases). V shed 0 bases and J shed 4 bases, with 5 bases lying between them. The germline gives CDR1 SGDLS, CDR2 YYNGEE. This CDR3 spans 13 amino acids. In DNA form, the CDR3 reads TGTGCCAGCAGCGTAGGACAGGGAAACACCATATATTTT. It is translated as CASSVGQGNTIYF.

The chain joins TRBV5-1 to TRBJ2-3, with D possibly being TRBD1 or TRBD2 (7 bases each). CDR3 length: 17 residues. V was clipped by 6 bases and J by 3 bases, with 23 bases between them. Germline V gene sequence: CDR1 SGHRS, CDR2 YFSETQ. DNA of the CDR3: TGCGCCAGCACCCCTTCCCCGTGGGAGGGGGCTACAGATACGCAGTATTTT. Residues: CASTPSPWEGATDTQYF.